The 17 T cell receptor beta chains below were found in one sample sequenced in a study of beta chain features in type 1 diabetes. What these receptors recognize is not known. Expressed TCRB transcripts were sequenced, since all the RNA that had been isolated was reverse transcribed. Assay: immunoSEQ multiplex PCR; the TCRdb copy retains only in-frame clones and omits some. The data show hundreds of thousands of clones, around 15% seen once. Study results and limitations: In every one of the four CD4+ subsets, TCRB CDR3s were moderately but significantly shorter in Type 1 diabetes patients.

The source material was naive CD4+ T cells from blood. Every receptor here comes from a man aged 18 to 30 with type 1 diabetes.

The genes are TRBV5-1 and TRBJ2-5; D tentatively reads TRBD1 or TRBD2 (5 bases each). V lost 2 bases and J 5 bases, leaving 16 bases between the germline ends. This CDR3 spans 15 amino acids. CDR1 SGHRS and CDR2 YFSETQ come from the germline V gene. The CDR3 is CASSFQPGPYETQYF. The CDR3 DNA follows: TGCGCCAGCAGCTTCCAACCGGGACCTTACGAGACCCAGTACTTC.

This clone turned up a few times. Within the sample, other DNA sequences also encode this same CDR3. The rearrangement uses TRBV29-1 and TRBJ1-5, with D possibly being TRBD1 (6 bases). The germline V and J ends were trimmed by 4 bases and 5 bases, with 9 bases remaining between them. Germline V gene lookup returns CDR1 SQVTM and CDR2 ANQGSEA. This CDR3 has 12 amino acids. CDR3 bases: TGCAGCGTTGGGGAGGGGGATCAGCCCCAGCATTTT. Encoded protein: CSVGEGDQPQHF.

The chain recombines TRBV6-5 with TRBJ2-1, with D possibly matching TRBD2 (6 bases). This CDR3 has 14 amino acids. The germline gives CDR1 MNHEY, CDR2 SVGAGI. The V end was cut by 2 bases, the J end by 8 bases, with 13 bases between. The CDR3 nucleotides are TGTGCCAGCAGTTACGGGGGGAGTAAGCATGAGCAGTTCTTC. It is translated as CASSYGGSKHEQFF.

This chain connects TRBV2 to TRBJ1-2; D is perhaps TRBD1 (5 bases). Germline assignment: CDR1 SNHLY and CDR2 FYNNEI. The CDR3 sequence is 14 residues long. V gave up 1 base and J gave up 4 bases, with 10 bases separating them. The CDR3 protein is CASSEVGESYGYTF. The CDR3 DNA sequence: TGTGCCAGCAGTGAAGTAGGGGAGAGCTATGGCTACACCTTC.

The rearrangement joins TRBV7-3 to TRBJ2-7; tentatively, D is TRBD2 (6 bases). V was cut by 5 bases and J by 0 bases, with 11 bases left in between. CDR1 SGHTA and CDR2 FQGTGA come from the germline V gene. The CDR3 runs to 14 residues. The CDR3 sequence: CASSHGGSSYEQYF. The DNA of the CDR3 is TGTGCCAGCAGCCACGGGGGTAGCTCCTACGAGCAGTACTTC.

This clone was recorded once. CDR3 sequence (DNA): TGTGCCAGCAGCCAAAGCCACCCGAATGAAAAACTGTTTTTT. It yields the protein CASSQSHPNEKLFF. The genes are TRBV4-2 and TRBJ1-4; D is uncertain. Germline CDR1 and CDR2: LGHNA and YNFKEQ. The CDR3 spans 14 residues. V was pared by 2 bases and J by 5 bases, with 9 bases between.

This clone has more than one count but fewer than ten. The chain joins TRBV6-1 to TRBJ2-3; D is unclear. CDR1 is MNHNS, CDR2 SASEGT, per germline. V shed 5 bases and J shed 1 base, with 7 bases lying between them. The CDR3 has 13 amino acids. Here the CDR3 DNA reads TGTGCCAGCAGTACTACTCGCACAGATACGCAGTATTTT. Its protein product is CASSTTRTDTQYF.

V and J are TRBV6-5 and TRBJ1-2; no definite D call. V lost 8 bases and J 0 bases, leaving 7 bases between the germline ends. This CDR3 is 12 amino acids long. Per germline, CDR1 MNHEY and CDR2 SVGAGI. The CDR3 here is CASGAANYGYTF. The CDR3, as DNA: TGTGCCAGCGGTGCTGCTAACTATGGCTACACCTTC.

This clone was seen a handful of times. The rearrangement joins TRBV7-9 to TRBJ2-3; TRBD2 aligns across 11 bases. This CDR3 has 18 residues. The V and J ends lost 4 bases and 5 bases, in that order; junction bases with no gene match: 14. In germline, CDR1 is SEHNR, CDR2 FQNEAQ (reference sequence). This CDR3 reads CASSSLTSGAPALDTQYF. In nucleotides, the CDR3 is TGTGCCAGCAGCTCACTGACTAGCGGGGCTCCCGCGCTAGATACGCAGTATTTT.

The CDR3, as DNA: TGTGCCAGCAGCTTAGACAGGGAAGGGACGCAGTATTTT. Translated, it gives CASSLDREGTQYF. The chain joins TRBV7-2 to TRBJ2-3; the D gene is possibly TRBD1 (6 bases). Germline V CDR1 and CDR2: SGHTA, FQGNSA. Trimming pared 1 base from V and 9 bases from J, leaving 11 bases between. This CDR3 has 13 residues.

This clone was observed a few times. The V and J genes are TRBV7-2 and TRBJ1-1; TRBD1 might be the D (6 bases). There are 14 residues in the CDR3. Germline V gene data show CDR1 as SGHTA and CDR2 as FQGNSA. Trimming removed 5 bases from V and 6 bases from J, with 16 bases in between. This CDR3 is CASSPGTNNAEAFF. The CDR3 DNA reads as TGTGCCAGCAGCCCCGGGACAAACAACGCTGAAGCTTTCTTT.

This clone was counted only a few times. This rearrangement joins TRBV5-4 to TRBJ2-1; 14 bases align to TRBD2. CDR1 and CDR2 from the germline V gene are SGHNT and YYREEE (reference sequence). V lost 0 bases and J lost 9; bases outside the gene matches: 5. The CDR3 totals 16 residues. The CDR3 DNA sequence: TGTGCCAGCAGCTTGGCGGGACTAGCGGGAGCGGTTGAGCAGTTCTTC. This encodes CASSLAGLAGAVEQFF.

In its sample, this clone was seen a few times. This chain uses TRBV7-2 with TRBJ1-2; 12 bases are shared with TRBD1. CDR1 is SGHTA, CDR2 FQGNSA, per germline. With 5 bases clipped from V and 6 bases from J, the junction kept 4 bases outside the gene matches. There are 14 residues in the CDR3. The CDR3 loop is CASSLGDRGHGYTF. CDR3 nucleotide sequence: TGTGCCAGCAGCCTGGGGGACAGGGGGCATGGCTACACCTTC.

The V and J genes are TRBV2 and TRBJ2-5; D is tentatively TRBD1 or TRBD2 (5 bases each). This CDR3 is built from 14 residues. CDR1 and CDR2 from the germline V gene are SNHLY and FYNNEI. With 4 bases removed from V and 1 base from J, the gap between germline ends came to 10 bases. The chain's CDR3 is CASSAGTPQETQYF. The CDR3 coding sequence is TGTGCCAGCAGTGCGGGGACGCCCCAAGAGACCCAGTACTTC.

This clone showed up just a few times. This chain links TRBV5-1 with TRBJ2-5; 12 nucleotides agree with TRBD2. J was trimmed by 5 bases and V by 3 bases; bases with no gene match: 5. From germline, CDR1 is SGHRS and CDR2 YFSETQ. The CDR3 loop spans 15 amino acids. The CDR3 nucleotides are TGCGCCAGCAGCTGGCTAGCGGGAGGGCCGGAGACCCAGTACTTC. Its protein product is CASSWLAGGPETQYF.

The gene calls are TRBV6-1 and TRBJ1-2; D call uncertain. V lost 1 base to trimming and J lost 0 bases, with 3 bases between them. The germline V gene has CDR1 MNHNS and CDR2 SASEGT. CDR3 length: 13 amino acids. The CDR3 spells CASSEGTNYGYTF. CDR3 coding DNA: TGTGCCAGCAGTGAAGGGACTAACTATGGCTACACCTTC.

This clone was detected a few times. The rearrangement uses TRBV30 and TRBJ2-7; 7 positions match TRBD2. CDR1 GTSNPN and CDR2 SVGIG come from the germline V gene (reference sequence). Germline trimming cut 3 bases from V and 2 bases from J; bases unmatched to any gene: 7. CDR3 length: 14 amino acids. The CDR3: CAWSFPGLAYEQYF. The CDR3 nucleotides are TGTGCCTGGAGCTTCCCCGGACTAGCCTACGAGCAGTACTTC.